The 25 T cell receptor beta chains reported below all come from one sample, sequenced in a study of cytomegalovirus exposure and HLA in healthy donors. Only in-frame clones appear in the TCRdb table, and some are missing; sequencing was by immunoSEQ multiplex PCR. The sample records 150,000 to 200,000 clones, roughly 77% being singletons. Sequenced: PBMCs. The receptors were gathered from a woman in her 30s in good health and CMV-seronegative.

This clone was counted a single time. The chain employs TRBV7-8 and TRBJ2-7, with a weak D call TRBD2 (6 bases). CDR3 size: 14 residues. The germline V gene has CDR1 SGHVS and CDR2 FQNEAQ. V gave up 6 bases and J gave up 2 bases, with 14 bases separating them. The CDR3 DNA reads TGTGCCAGCAGTCGGGACTGGGGAACCTACGAGCAGTACTTC. It specifies CASSRDWGTYEQYF.

The V call is TRBV29-1, the J call TRBJ1-1, with D perhaps matching TRBD1 (6 bases). The CDR3 extends over 15 amino acids. The V end lost 3 bases, the J end lost 1 base, and 15 bases lay between the germline ends. The germline V gene encodes CDR1 SQVTM and CDR2 ANQGSEA. The CDR3 DNA reads TGCAGCGTTGAGGGTGTGGGGGGGGCGAACACTGAAGCTTTCTTT. Amino acid sequence: CSVEGVGGANTEAFF.

The chain links TRBV28 to TRBJ2-5, with 8 bases aligning to TRBD2. V dropped 3 bases and J dropped 5; count of bases not matched to a gene: 11. The CDR3 spans 16 residues. The V gene's germline CDR1 is MDHEN and CDR2 SYDVKM. The CDR3 spells CASSFPGLALAETQYF. CDR3 DNA: TGTGCCAGCAGTTTCCCCGGACTAGCACTGGCTGAGACCCAGTACTTC.

The rearrangement uses TRBV4-1 and TRBJ2-1, with TRBD1 matching 9 bases. This CDR3 is built from 16 residues. V shed 1 base, J shed 8 bases, and the junction held 9 bases outside the gene matches. CDR1 and CDR2 (germline): MGHRA, YSYEKL. The CDR3 is CASSQVANRGRYEQFF. DNA for the CDR3: TGCGCCAGCAGCCAAGTGGCCAACAGGGGGCGATATGAGCAGTTCTTC.

This clone was counted many times. The V gene is TRBV5-1, the J gene TRBJ1-4; D not certain. This CDR3 is built from 13 residues. V dropped 0 bases and J dropped 7 bases, with 7 bases sitting between them. CDR1 and CDR2 (germline): SGHRS, YFSETQ. Here the CDR3 DNA reads TGCGCCAGCAGCTTGGCGCCTAGTGAAAAACTGTTTTTT. It specifies CASSLAPSEKLFF.

The rearrangement joins TRBV6-1 to TRBJ2-3; 10 bases are a match to TRBD2. V trimming: 2 bases; J trimming: 3 bases; junction bases outside the gene matches: 8. The CDR3 runs to 17 residues. The germline gives CDR1 MNHNS, CDR2 SASEGT. The CDR3: CASSESLAGVRTDTQYF. As DNA, the CDR3 is TGTGCCAGCAGTGAATCGCTAGCGGGAGTTCGGACAGATACGCAGTATTTT.

This clone showed up just once. This chain links TRBV30 with TRBJ2-1; 10 bases line up with TRBD2. The CDR3 covers 16 residues. Germline V lookup: CDR1 GTSNPN, CDR2 SVGIG (reference sequence). V lost 2 bases and J lost 12; bases outside the gene matches: 16. CDR3 sequence reads: CAWSIGQGRLAGLQFF. CDR3 in DNA: TGTGCCTGGAGTATCGGACAGGGCCGACTAGCGGGTTTGCAGTTCTTC.

The rearrangement uses TRBV2 and TRBJ1-2; 7 bases fit TRBD1. J was trimmed by 8 bases and V by 6 bases; bases with no gene match: 9. The CDR3 sequence is 13 residues long. In germline, CDR1 is SNHLY, CDR2 FYNNEI. The CDR3 DNA reads TGTGCCAGCAGACAGCAGGGGGTTCTCGGCTACACCTTC. Translated: CASRQQGVLGYTF.

CDR3 bases: TGTGCCAGCACCGAACGGGAGAGGAATGAGCAGTTCTTC. This encodes CASTERERNEQFF. The chain combines TRBV25-1 with TRBJ2-1; weak D call: TRBD2 (6 bases). The V end lost 7 bases, the J end lost 7 bases, and 14 bases lay between the germline ends. Germline V gene data show CDR1 as MGHDK and CDR2 as SYGVNS. The CDR3 totals 13 residues.

V usage is TRBV18 and J usage is TRBJ2-7, with a possible D match to TRBD2 (5 bases). This CDR3 is built from 15 residues. V gave up 4 bases and J gave up 2 bases, with 15 bases separating them. The germline V gene encodes CDR1 KGHSH and CDR2 LQKENI. CDR3 residues: CASSLPPGGPYEQYF. The DNA of the CDR3 is TGTGCCAGCTCACTGCCCCCAGGAGGACCCTACGAGCAGTACTTC.

J is TRBJ1-6 and V is TRBV2; unclear D gene. Germline V gene sequence: CDR1 SNHLY, CDR2 FYNNEI. Trimming removed 5 bases at V and 4 bases at J, with 15 bases between. There are 16 residues in the CDR3. The chain's CDR3 is CASSYGRPGYNSPLHF. Here the CDR3 DNA reads TGTGCCAGCAGTTACGGCCGTCCGGGATATAATTCACCCCTCCACTTT. The full variable domain, rest sourced from reference TRBV2 and TRBJ1-6, is EPEVTQTPSHQVTQMGQEVILRCVPISNHLYFYWYRQILGQKVEFLVSFYNNEISEKSEIFDDQFSVERPDGSNFTLKIRSTKLEDSAMYFCASSYGRPGYNSPLHFGNGTRLTVT.

This clone was seen only once. The chain is built from TRBV9 and TRBJ1-4; no definite D call. V was pared by 0 bases and J by 6 bases, with 6 bases between. CDR3 length: 13 amino acids. The germline CDR1 and CDR2 sequences are SGDLS and YYNGEE. The DNA for the CDR3 is TGTGCCAGCAGCGTAGGGCAGTATGAAAAACTGTTTTTT. Translating gives CASSVGQYEKLFF.

This chain connects TRBV10-3 to TRBJ1-2; a possible D gene is TRBD1 (5 bases). V shed 9 bases and J shed 4 bases, with 15 bases lying between them. The CDR3 consists of 13 residues. CDR1 is ENHRY and CDR2 is SYGVKD in the germline V gene. CDR3 residues: CAIRLTDSYGYTF. CDR3 nucleotides: TGTGCCATTCGGTTGACAGATAGCTATGGCTACACCTTC.

This clone was picked up a small number of times. The chain is built from TRBV30 and TRBJ1-2; 7 bases match TRBD1. This CDR3 contains 13 residues. Germline loops: CDR1 GTSNPN, CDR2 SVGIG (reference sequence). J gave up 2 bases and V 3 bases, and 3 bases lay outside the gene matches. CDR3 region: CAWSPGQNYGYTF. The CDR3 nucleotides read TGTGCCTGGAGCCCGGGACAGAACTATGGCTACACCTTC.

The chain uses TRBV13 and TRBJ2-1; 8 nucleotides agree with TRBD2. Looked up from germline, CDR1 is PRHDT and CDR2 is FYEKMQ (reference sequence). This CDR3 has 16 residues. The trim removed 4 bases at V and 4 bases at J, leaving 9 bases unmatched. DNA for the CDR3: TGTGCCAGCAGCTCCATAACTAGCGGCAATTACAATGAGCAGTTCTTC. Its translation is CASSSITSGNYNEQFF.

There are a few counts of this clone. V is TRBV7-2 and J is TRBJ1-5; D is unresolved. The germline V gene encodes CDR1 SGHTA and CDR2 FQGNSA. The CDR3 covers 12 residues. Trimming stripped 3 bases from V and 4 bases from J, with 4 bases between. CDR3 nucleotide sequence: TGTGCCAGCAGCTTCGTAAATCAGCCCCAGCATTTT. This sequence encodes CASSFVNQPQHF. Full variable domain (outside the CDR3, taken from reference TRBV7-2 and TRBJ1-5): GAGVSQSPSNKVTEKGKDVELRCDPISGHTALYWYRQSLGQGLEFLIYFQGNSAPDKSGLPSDRFSAERTGGSVSTLTIQRTQQEDSAVYLCASSFVNQPQHFGDGTRLSIL.

The count of this clone is one. This rearrangement joins TRBV18 to TRBJ2-7; 9 bases fit TRBD1. The CDR3 sequence is 15 residues long. V shed 6 bases and J 3 bases; nucleotides not matched to a gene: 9. Germline V gene lookup returns CDR1 KGHSH and CDR2 LQKENI. The CDR3 loop is CASSDWDRVIYEQYF. Written as DNA, the CDR3 is TGTGCCAGCTCGGATTGGGACAGGGTAATCTACGAGCAGTACTTC. Full variable domain (missing parts from reference TRBV18 and TRBJ2-7): NAGVMQNPRHLVRRRGQEARLRCSPMKGHSHVYWYRQLPEEGLKFMVYLQKENIIDESGMPKERFSAEFPKEGPSILRIQQVVRGDSAAYFCASSDWDRVIYEQYFGPGTRLTVT.

The chain recombines TRBV30 with TRBJ2-5; 10 positions agree with TRBD2. The CDR3 spans 14 residues. Trimming cost V 2 bases and J 2 bases; bases outside gene matches: 2. Germline values: CDR1 GTSNPN, CDR2 SVGIG (reference sequence). The CDR3 region has the DNA TGTGCCTGGAGTACTAGCGGGGTTCAAGAGACCCAGTACTTC. Translated: CAWSTSGVQETQYF.

This chain's CDR3 is CASSIGTPDRGYQPQHF. As DNA, the CDR3 is TGTGCCAGTAGTATAGGTACTCCGGACAGGGGATATCAGCCCCAGCATTTT. This chain joins TRBV19 and TRBJ1-5; 9 positions agree with TRBD1. The length of the CDR3 is 17 residues. The J segment lost 5 bases and the V segment lost 1 base, leaving 9 bases of the junction unmatched. Germline CDR1 is LNHDA and CDR2 is SQIVND (reference sequence). Full variable domain (missing parts from reference TRBV19 and TRBJ1-5): DGGITQSPKYLFRKEGQNVTLSCEQNLNHDAMYWYRQDPGQGLRLIYYSQIVNDFQKGDIAEGYSVSREKKESFPLTVTSAQKNPTAFYLCASSIGTPDRGYQPQHFGDGTRLSIL.

About this clone itself: This CDR3 is also generated by other DNA sequences in the sample. V usage is TRBV5-1 and J usage is TRBJ2-3; a possible D gene is TRBD2 (6 bases). Deletions cut 6 bases from V and 2 bases from J, with 13 bases between. Germline loops: CDR1 SGHRS, CDR2 YFSETQ. The CDR3 sequence is 14 residues long. For the CDR3, the DNA is TGCGCCAGCACCTCCGGGACTTCCACAGATACGCAGTATTTT. Its protein is CASTSGTSTDTQYF.

V and J are TRBV6-5 and TRBJ2-7; 9 bases line up with TRBD1. CDR1 MNHEY and CDR2 SVGAGI come from the germline V gene. CDR3 length equals 13 residues. The trim removed 5 bases at V and 11 bases at J, leaving 10 bases unmatched. The CDR3 DNA is TGTGCCAGCAGTAAAAGACAGGGGGGGTCGGAGTACTTC. Protein sequence: CASSKRQGGSEYF.

The gene calls are TRBV15 and TRBJ1-5, with D possibly matching TRBD1 (6 bases). Germline values: CDR1 LNHNV, CDR2 YYDKDF (reference sequence). V lost 0 bases to trimming and J lost 3 bases, with 12 bases between them. This CDR3 region has 16 residues. The CDR3, as DNA: TGTGCCACCAGCAGAGATGGGGGGGCGTTCAATCAGCCCCAGCATTTT. Translation gives CATSRDGGAFNQPQHF. The complete variable domain, with remaining parts taken from reference TRBV15 and TRBJ1-5, reads DAMVIQNPRYQVTQFGKPVTLSCSQTLNHNVMYWYQQKSSQAPKLLFHYYDKDFNNEADTPDNFQSRRPNTSFCFLDIRSPGLGDTAMYLCATSRDGGAFNQPQHFGDGTRLSIL.

This chain joins TRBV5-1 and TRBJ2-7; D unclear. The CDR3 extends over 13 amino acids. The V gene's germline CDR1 is SGHRS and CDR2 YFSETQ. V gave up 5 bases and J gave up 0 bases, with 9 bases separating them. The CDR3 sequence is CASRPPGSYEQYF. The CDR3 coding sequence is TGCGCCAGCAGGCCCCCAGGCTCCTACGAGCAGTACTTC.

The J gene is TRBJ1-5, the V gene TRBV6-5, with 7 positions matching TRBD1. Trimming cost V 6 bases and J 3 bases; bases outside gene matches: 5. There are 14 residues in the CDR3. Per germline, CDR1 MNHEY and CDR2 SVGAGI. As DNA, the CDR3 is TGTGCCAGCAGAAACAGGGGCGACAATCAGCCCCAGCATTTT. Amino acid sequence: CASRNRGDNQPQHF.

This rearrangement joins TRBV7-9 to TRBJ2-1, with 9 bases that match TRBD1. The CDR3 totals 17 residues. V was pared by 7 bases and J by 10 bases, with 20 bases of the junction left unmatched. The germline CDR1 and CDR2 sequences are SEHNR and FQNEAQ (reference sequence). DNA of the CDR3: TGTGCCAGCACCCATTGGGGGACAGGGTCCAGTCTGTCGGAGCAGTTCTTC. Its translation: CASTHWGTGSSLSEQFF.